Listed below are T cell receptor beta chains from one sample, sequenced in a study of CD8+CD57+ T cells in acquired aplastic anemia. TCRdb independently ran MiXCR on the reads; one entry per CDR3 protein. This sample has around 170,000 distinct CDR3 sequences, with 48% found just once. Sequencing was performed on sorted CD4+, CD8+, or CD8+CD57+ T cells (not recorded which) from PBMCs. The receptors derive from a human donor with aplastic anemia. CDR3s include the opening cysteine and the closing phenylalanine or tryptophan. A D gene is named only where the DNA matches it firmly. Size tells how often a clone was seen (once, few, many) or the class of an expanded clone, and some rows leave it out.

CDR3nt	CDR3aa	d_gene	len	abundance	v_gene	j_gene
TGTGCCAGCAGCGGGCGAAGCCTCCTCTCTGGAAACACCATATATTTT	CASSGRSLLSGNTIYF	.	16	.	TRBV11-2	TRBJ1-3
TGTGCCAGCAGCCTCCTAGCGGGAGGGACGTCAGATACGCAGTATTTT	CASSLLAGGTSDTQYF	TRBD2	16	many	TRBV7-6	TRBJ2-3
TGTGCCACCAGTGACCCGACCCAAGGTGAGCAGTTCTTC	CATSDPTQGEQFF	.	13	few	TRBV24-1	TRBJ2-1
TGTGCCAGCAGCTCCGGGACAGGGGGTATTTCACCCCTCCACTTT	CASSSGTGGISPLHF	TRBD1	15	.	TRBV5-6	TRBJ1-6
TGTGCCAGCAGCTTGATGGCATCGGATGGCTACACCTTC	CASSLMASDGYTF	.	13	.	TRBV5-4	TRBJ1-2
TGTGCCAGTAGCGTTGGTTTGCCCGGTAACTATGGCTACACCTTC	CASSVGLPGNYGYTF	.	15	.	TRBV19	TRBJ1-2
TGTGCCAGCCGAGTAACAGGGGGCGGGAACACTGAAGCTTTCTTT	CASRVTGGGNTEAFF	TRBD1	15	.	TRBV19	TRBJ1-1
TGTGCCAGTAGTCCCCAGCGGGAGGGCCCCAACGAGCAGTACTTC	CASSPQREGPNEQYF	TRBD2	15	.	TRBV19	TRBJ2-7
TGTGCCACCAGCAGAGATCCAGGGGACGGGGAGCTGTTTTTT	CATSRDPGDGELFF	.	14	few	TRBV15	TRBJ2-2
TGTGCCAGCAGCTTGCTCGGGGGCCCCTCTGGGGAGCAGTACTTC	CASSLLGGPSGEQYF	.	15	.	TRBV25-1	TRBJ2-7
TGCAGCGTAAGGGTGTACGGCACCGGGGAGCTGTTTTTT	CSVRVYGTGELFF	.	13	many	TRBV29-1	TRBJ2-2
TGTGCCACCAGCGGCCGAAGGACGATCGAGACCCAGTACTTC	CATSGRRTIETQYF	.	14	few	TRBV15	TRBJ2-5
TGTGCCACCAAGCACGGGACAGCACAAGAGACCCAGTACTTC	CATKHGTAQETQYF	TRBD1	14	.	TRBV10-3	TRBJ2-5
TGTGCCAGCAGGGACTCGATGGGCCCCCTCCACTTT	CASRDSMGPLHF	.	12	once	TRBV12-3/TRBV12-4	TRBJ1-6
TGTGTTAGCAGTGACCGGGCGGGAGAAGGTGAGCAGTTCTTC	CVSSDRAGEGEQFF	TRBD2	14	.	TRBV7-7	TRBJ2-1
TGTGCCAGCAGCATAACAGCGACAGGCCTCCTCCTGATAACCTACGAGCAGTACTTC	CASSITATGLLLITYEQYF	.	19	.	TRBV7-3	TRBJ2-7
TGTGCCACCAGCAGAGACCGGACAGCCGGGGGAAGCTACACCTTC	CATSRDRTAGGSYTF	.	15	few	TRBV15	TRBJ1-2
TGTGCCAGCTCCCAGGTTCTTAGGTATGGCTACACCTTC	CASSQVLRYGYTF	.	13	many	TRBV10-3	TRBJ1-2
TGTGCCAGCAGCGTCTCACTTAATTCACCCCTCCACTTT	CASSVSLNSPLHF	.	13	.	TRBV7-9	TRBJ1-6
TGTGCCAGCAGCTTAGATCTAACACCGGGGCAGTATTTT	CASSLDLTPGQYF	.	13	.	TRBV11-2	TRBJ2-3
TGTGCCAGTAGTCTGGGACTAGCGGGAGGCGGTGAGCAGTTCTTC	CASSLGLAGGGEQFF	TRBD2	15	.	TRBV19	TRBJ2-1
TGTGCCAGCAGCTTAGGAAGGGACCGAGATACGCAGTATTTT	CASSLGRDRDTQYF	.	14	once	TRBV11-2	TRBJ2-3
TGCAGTGCTGGTGGACTAGCCTACAATGAGCAGTTCTTC	CSAGGLAYNEQFF	TRBD2	13	many	TRBV20-1	TRBJ2-1
TGTGCCAGCAGCTCCGAAGGGATGAACACTGAAGCTTTCTTT	CASSSEGMNTEAFF	.	14	many	TRBV9	TRBJ1-1
TGTGCCAGCAGCGGTCGTTTAGGCTCCTACAATGAGCAGTTCTTC	CASSGRLGSYNEQFF	.	15	many	TRBV2	TRBJ2-1
TGTGCCAGCAGTCTAGGCACCGGGACTACCTACGAGCAGTACTTC	CASSLGTGTTYEQYF	TRBD2	15	.	TRBV2	TRBJ2-7